The 18 T cell receptor beta chains given below trace back to one sample, sequenced in a study of a mutant IDH1 vaccine in newly diagnosed glioma. Indicated time point: baseline, week 1 (first vaccination visit). Treatment specified: pre-vaccination baseline after standard-of-care therapy. TCRdb keeps only in-frame clones here, not all; method: immunoSEQ multiplex PCR. The table shows approximately 70,000 clones, with less than 85% occurring only once. The sequenced sample was PBMCs, obtained from a glioma patient treated with radiotherapy, temozolomide or both. The receptors stem from a man in his forties or fifties with glioma.

This chain links TRBV6-1 with TRBJ1-2; possible D gene TRBD1, 5 bases. Germline assignment: CDR1 MNHNS and CDR2 SASEGT. Trimming took off 0 bases at V and 4 bases at J, with 15 bases between the two ends. This CDR3 has 16 residues. As DNA, the CDR3 is TGTGCCAGCAGTGAAGCGCTCCGGGACGGATTCTATGGCTACACCTTC. This gives the protein CASSEALRDGFYGYTF.

This chain uses TRBV27 with TRBJ2-7, with D perhaps matching TRBD1 (6 bases). The germline gives CDR1 MNHEY, CDR2 SMNVEV (reference sequence). Trimming left V 5 bases short and J 2 bases short, with 13 bases between. The length of the CDR3 is 14 residues. The CDR3 spells CASSRGTVPYEQYF. The CDR3 DNA reads TGTGCCAGCAGTAGGGGGACGGTCCCCTACGAGCAGTACTTC.

The rearrangement joins TRBV1 to TRBJ1-1; the DNA was not compared with TRBD1, the D call given in the table. TRBV1 is marked as a pseudogene. CDR3 length equals 14 residues. The CDR3 sequence: CTSSPLRQNTEAFF. The DNA for the CDR3 is TGCACCAGCAGCCCCTTACGACAGAACACTGAAGCTTTCTTT.

This chain connects TRBV5-4 to TRBJ1-1; D is undetermined. Germline V gene lookup returns CDR1 SGHNT and CDR2 YYREEE (reference sequence). The V end was cut by 1 base, the J end by 4 bases, with 5 bases between. The CDR3 is 12 amino acids. CDR3 coding DNA: TGTGCCAGCAGCTTGTACAGCACTGAAGCTTTCTTT. Residues: CASSLYSTEAFF. The whole variable domain, remainder taken from reference TRBV5-4 and TRBJ1-1, is ETGVTQSPTHLIKTRGQQVTLRCSSQSGHNTVSWYQQALGQGPQFIFQYYREEENGRGNFPPRFSGLQFPNYSSELNVNALELDDSALYLCASSLYSTEAFFGQGTRLTVV.

The V and J genes are TRBV9 and TRBJ2-1; TRBD1 aligns across 7 bases. V dropped 1 base and J dropped 10; count of bases not matched to a gene: 2. CDR1 is SGDLS, CDR2 YYNGEE, per germline. The CDR3 is 12 amino acids. CDR3 nucleotides: TGTGCCAGCAGCGTAACAGGGGAGGAGCAGTTCTTC. This sequence encodes CASSVTGEEQFF.

The rearrangement joins TRBV2 to TRBJ1-5; TRBD1 is a possible D gene (5 bases). This CDR3 has 15 residues. CDR1 is SNHLY, CDR2 FYNNEI, per germline. The germline V and J ends were trimmed by 6 bases and 8 bases, with 20 bases remaining between them. The CDR3: CASRTRDSRREPQHF. The CDR3 bases are TGTGCCAGCAGGACTCGCGACAGCCGCAGGGAGCCCCAGCATTTT.

This clone was seen more than once but under ten times. The chain combines TRBV9 with TRBJ2-5; D call uncertain. Trimming removed 3 bases at V and 2 bases at J, with 14 bases between. CDR1 SGDLS and CDR2 YYNGEE come from the germline V gene. The CDR3 sequence is 15 residues long. The CDR3: CASSDRTGPQETQYF. In DNA form, the CDR3 reads TGTGCCAGCAGCGATCGTACTGGCCCTCAAGAGACCCAGTACTTC.

This clone appeared a few times. This chain uses TRBV15 with TRBJ1-6; D is unclear. V lost 0 bases to trimming and J lost 7 bases, with 16 bases between them. CDR3 length: 17 amino acids. Germline values: CDR1 LNHNV, CDR2 YYDKDF (reference sequence). CDR3 sequence reads: CATSRDRAGSGNSPLHF. As DNA, the CDR3 is TGTGCCACCAGCAGAGATAGGGCGGGCTCGGGAAATTCACCCCTCCACTTT.

This clone turned up a few times. CDR3 sequence (DNA): TGTGCCAGCAGCCACGACAGGGGTGGCTACACCTTC. As protein: CASSHDRGGYTF. The chain joins TRBV7-9 to TRBJ1-2; 8 nucleotides align to TRBD1. The germline gives CDR1 SEHNR, CDR2 FQNEAQ (reference sequence). Trimming cost V 5 bases and J 7 bases; bases outside gene matches: 3. There are 12 residues in the CDR3. The complete variable domain, with remaining parts taken from reference TRBV7-9 and TRBJ1-2, reads DTGVSQNPRHKITKRGQNVTFRCDPISEHNRLYWYRQTLGQGPEFLTYFQNEAQLEKSRLLSDRFSAERPKGSFSTLEIQRTEQGDSAMYLCASSHDRGGYTFGSGTRLTVV.

This chain uses TRBV7-2 with TRBJ2-5; D uncertain. Germline V gives CDR1 SGHTA, CDR2 FQGNSA. The CDR3 sequence is 12 residues long. V was pared by 1 base and J by 4 bases, with 4 bases between. The CDR3 region is CASSLGIETQYF. In nucleotides, the CDR3 is TGTGCCAGCAGCTTAGGGATAGAGACCCAGTACTTC.

This clone was picked up a small number of times. The V call is TRBV19, the J call TRBJ1-5; no clear D. Germline loops: CDR1 LNHDA, CDR2 SQIVND (reference sequence). The germline V and J ends were trimmed by 11 bases and 0 bases, with 17 bases remaining between them. The CDR3 totals 15 residues. The CDR3 loop reads CAVESAGVSNQPQHF. Written as DNA, the CDR3 is TGTGCCGTGGAATCAGCCGGGGTTAGCAATCAGCCCCAGCATTTT.

This chain joins TRBV19 and TRBJ1-1; D remains ambiguous. Germline loops: CDR1 LNHDA, CDR2 SQIVND (reference sequence). The CDR3 has 13 amino acids. V gave up 3 bases and J gave up 1 base, with 6 bases separating them. In DNA form, the CDR3 reads TGTGCCAGTAGTATGTCTGGGAACACTGAAGCTTTCTTT. This translates into CASSMSGNTEAFF.

J is TRBJ2-4 and V is TRBV6-1, with 12 bases that match TRBD1. The V gene end was trimmed by 6 bases and the J gene end by 6 bases; junction bases not matched to a gene: 6. Per germline, CDR1 MNHNS and CDR2 SASEGT. CDR3 length: 15 residues. CDR3 protein: CASRPGTGGGNIQYF. Here the CDR3 DNA reads TGTGCCAGCAGACCCGGGACAGGGGGCGGAAACATTCAGTACTTC.

The gene calls are TRBV7-9 and TRBJ2-7; D remains unclear. The CDR3 has 14 amino acids. Germline CDR1 and CDR2: SEHNR and FQNEAQ (reference sequence). V was shortened by 3 bases and J by 0 bases, with 9 bases between the two germline ends. In DNA form, the CDR3 reads TGTGCCAGCAGCTTTTCGCCTAGCTCCTACGAGCAGTACTTC. Residues: CASSFSPSSYEQYF.

This chain uses TRBV18 with TRBJ1-5; D ambiguous. Germline CDR1 and CDR2: KGHSH and LQKENI. V was cut by 3 bases and J by 1 base, with 13 bases left in between. This CDR3 is built from 16 residues. This CDR3 reads CASSPLAGLSNQPQHF. The CDR3 DNA reads as TGTGCCAGCTCACCCCTCGCAGGTTTAAGCAATCAGCCCCAGCATTTT.

V usage is TRBV7-2 and J usage is TRBJ1-2, with 9 bases aligning to TRBD1. Germline CDR1 is SGHTA and CDR2 is FQGNSA. With V trimmed by 5 bases and J by 5 bases, 9 bases remained unmatched. The CDR3 sequence is 15 residues long. The CDR3 nucleotides are TGTGCCAGCAGCCCTACAGGGGGCGCAGGGTATGGCTACACCTTC. This gives the protein CASSPTGGAGYGYTF.

This rearrangement joins TRBV29-1 to TRBJ1-2; no clear D. Germline V gene lookup returns CDR1 SQVTM and CDR2 ANQGSEA. The CDR3 has 11 residues. V lost 7 bases and J lost 8, with 14 bases in between. This CDR3 reads CSARRESGYTF. The CDR3, as DNA: TGCAGCGCCCGTAGAGAATCCGGCTACACCTTC.

The CDR3 DNA follows: TGTGCCTGTTCGAGGGACTCTGGAAACACCATATATTTT. It yields the protein CACSRDSGNTIYF. The rearrangement uses TRBV30 and TRBJ1-3; D gene uncertain. This CDR3 spans 13 amino acids. In germline, CDR1 is GTSNPN, CDR2 SVGIG (reference sequence). Trimming removed 6 bases at V and 0 bases at J, with 9 bases between.